These T cell receptor beta chains were read from a single sample in a study of cytomegalovirus exposure and HLA in healthy donors. Libraries were prepared by immunoSEQ multiplex PCR; TCRdb keeps only in-frame clonotypes and omits some of them. This table lists some 48,000 clones. Sequencing was carried out using PBMCs. Source of these receptors: a man aged 40-49 years in good health and CMV-seropositive. Both conserved end residues are part of each CDR3. The order of the fields is V gene, CDR3 length, D gene, J gene, CDR3 protein, CDR3 DNA. A D gene is named only where the DNA matches it firmly.

TRBV27,15,TRBD1,TRBJ1-6,CASSFMGQEGSPLHF,TGTGCCAGCAGTTTCATGGGACAGGAGGGTTCACCCCTCCACTTT
TRBV10-3,13,TRBD1,TRBJ2-7,CAISAQGAVEQYF,TGTGCCATCAGTGCACAGGGGGCGGTTGAGCAGTACTTC
TRBV5-1,17,TRBD1,TRBJ2-7,CASSPGTGGGYPREQYF,TGCGCCAGCAGCCCAGGGACAGGGGGCGGTTATCCTCGGGAGCAGTACTTC
TRBV7-9,15,TRBD2,TRBJ2-7,CASSLVSGKENEQYF,TGTGCCAGCAGCTTAGTTAGCGGGAAGGAGAACGAGCAGTACTTC
TRBV18,14,TRBD1,TRBJ1-5,CASSPGDRNQPQHF,TGTGCCAGCTCACCGGGGGACAGGAATCAGCCCCAGCATTTT
TRBV19,11,NA,TRBJ2-7,CASSSGYEQYF,TGTGCCAGTAGTTCAGGGTACGAGCAGTACTTC
TRBV27,18,NA,TRBJ2-7,CASSPSALLRDKIYEQYF,TGTGCCAGCTCGCCGTCCGCACTACTCCGGGACAAAATCTACGAGCAGTACTTC
TRBV7-3,15,TRBD1,TRBJ2-5,CASSPTGQGRETQYF,TGTGCCAGCAGCCCGACGGGACAGGGTCGGGAGACCCAGTACTTC
TRBV7-9,17,TRBD2,TRBJ2-5,CASSPPGTSGNVETQYF,TGTGCCAGCAGCCCACCCGGGACTAGCGGGAACGTAGAGACCCAGTACTTC
TRBV14,14,NA,TRBJ2-5,CASSPERRWETQYF,TGTGCCAGCAGCCCAGAACGGAGATGGGAGACCCAGTACTTC
TRBV10-3,13,NA,TRBJ1-1,CAIKPTGNTEAFF,TGTGCCATCAAACCCACAGGGAACACTGAAGCTTTCTTT
TRBV19,13,NA,TRBJ2-4,CASSIGGWNIQYF,TGTGCCAGTAGTATCGGCGGGTGGAACATTCAGTACTTC
TRBV7-3,14,TRBD1,TRBJ1-2,CASSNGQGGSGYTF,TGTGCCAGCAGCAATGGACAGGGAGGGAGCGGCTACACCTTC
TRBV2,16,TRBD2,TRBJ2-1,CASRVGLAGVWDEQFF,TGTGCCAGCAGAGTAGGACTAGCGGGGGTTTGGGATGAGCAGTTCTTC
TRBV30,12,TRBD1,TRBJ2-5,CAWSTGGETQYF,TGTGCCTGGAGTACAGGGGGAGAGACCCAGTACTTC
TRBV5-1,13,NA,TRBJ1-2,CASGAWQGSGYTF,TGCGCCAGCGGGGCCTGGCAGGGGTCTGGCTACACCTTC
TRBV14,14,NA,TRBJ2-7,CASSPVREVSRQYF,TGTGCCAGCAGCCCTGTAAGGGAGGTCTCGAGACAGTACTTC
TRBV28,15,NA,TRBJ2-3,CASSPILLGTDTQYF,TGTGCCAGCAGTCCGATACTTCTAGGCACAGATACGCAGTATTTT
TRBV2,17,NA,TRBJ1-5,CASSEERFPYSNQPQHF,TGTGCCAGCAGTGAGGAGAGATTTCCCTATAGCAATCAGCCCCAGCATTTT
TRBV9,15,TRBD1,TRBJ2-7,CASSVARDRENEQYF,TGTGCCAGCAGCGTGGCCCGGGACAGGGAGAACGAGCAGTACTTC
TRBV29-1,12,NA,TRBJ1-1,CSVPNLNTEAFF,TGCAGCGTTCCCAATTTGAACACTGAAGCTTTCTTT
TRBV28,14,NA,TRBJ1-2,CASRKYAINYGYTF,TGTGCCAGCAGGAAGTACGCGATTAACTATGGCTACACCTTC
TRBV4-1,15,NA,TRBJ1-2,CASSQGWGPDYGYTF,TGCGCCAGCAGCCAAGGTTGGGGGCCGGACTATGGCTACACCTTC
TRBV7-6,19,TRBD2,TRBJ2-2,CASSLRRTSGRARTGELFF,TGTGCCAGCAGCTTACGCCGGACTAGCGGGAGGGCAAGGACCGGGGAGCTGTTTTTT
TRBV27,12,NA,TRBJ2-2,CASRGSTGELFF,TGTGCCAGTAGGGGCTCGACCGGGGAGCTGTTTTTT